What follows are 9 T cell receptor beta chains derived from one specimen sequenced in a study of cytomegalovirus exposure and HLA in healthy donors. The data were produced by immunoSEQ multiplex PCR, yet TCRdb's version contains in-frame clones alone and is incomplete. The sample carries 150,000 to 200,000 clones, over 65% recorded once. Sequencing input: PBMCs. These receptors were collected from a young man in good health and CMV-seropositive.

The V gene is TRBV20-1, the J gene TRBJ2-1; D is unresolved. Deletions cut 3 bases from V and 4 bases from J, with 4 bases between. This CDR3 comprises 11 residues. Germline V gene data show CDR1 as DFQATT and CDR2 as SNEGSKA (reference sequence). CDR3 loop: CSASLYNEQFF. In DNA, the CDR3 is TGCAGTGCTAGTCTTTACAATGAGCAGTTCTTC.

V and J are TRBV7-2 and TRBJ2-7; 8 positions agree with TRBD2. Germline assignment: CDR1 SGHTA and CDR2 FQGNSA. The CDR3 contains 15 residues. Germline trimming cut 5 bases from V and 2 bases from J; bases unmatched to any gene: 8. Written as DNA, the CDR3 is TGTGCCAGCAGCCAAGGTCCGGGAGGGCCCTACGAGCAGTACTTC. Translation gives CASSQGPGGPYEQYF.

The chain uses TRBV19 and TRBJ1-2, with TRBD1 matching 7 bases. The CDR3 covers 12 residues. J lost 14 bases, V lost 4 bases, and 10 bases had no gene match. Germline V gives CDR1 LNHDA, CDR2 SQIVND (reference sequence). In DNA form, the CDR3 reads TGTGCCAGTAGTAACCCCGAAGGGGACAGAACCTTC. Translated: CASSNPEGDRTF.

The CDR3 loop reads CASSPDSHEQYF. The CDR3 nucleotides are TGTGCCAGCTCACCAGACAGCCACGAGCAGTACTTC. The V and J genes are TRBV18 and TRBJ2-7; a weak D match, TRBD1 (5 bases). Trimming cost V 2 bases and J 5 bases, with 7 bases left between them. Germline CDR1 is KGHSH and CDR2 is LQKENI. This CDR3 is built from 12 residues.

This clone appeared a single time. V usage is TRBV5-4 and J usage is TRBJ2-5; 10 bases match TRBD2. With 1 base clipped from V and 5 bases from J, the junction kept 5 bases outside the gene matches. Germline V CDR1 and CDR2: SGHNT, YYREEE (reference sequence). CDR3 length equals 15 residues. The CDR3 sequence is CASSLLTSGTETQYF. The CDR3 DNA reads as TGTGCCAGCAGCTTGTTAACTAGCGGGACTGAGACCCAGTACTTC. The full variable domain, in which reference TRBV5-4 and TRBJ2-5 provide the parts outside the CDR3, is ETGVTQSPTHLIKTRGQQVTLRCSSQSGHNTVSWYQQALGQGPQFIFQYYREEENGRGNFPPRFSGLQFPNYSSELNVNALELDDSALYLCASSLLTSGTETQYFGPGTRLLVL.

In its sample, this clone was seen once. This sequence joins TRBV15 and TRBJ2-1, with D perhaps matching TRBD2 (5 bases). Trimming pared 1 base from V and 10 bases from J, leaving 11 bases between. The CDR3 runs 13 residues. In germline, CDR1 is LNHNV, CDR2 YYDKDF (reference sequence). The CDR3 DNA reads TGTGCCACCAGCAGAGGAGCGGCAAGGGAGCAGTTCTTC. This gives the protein CATSRGAAREQFF. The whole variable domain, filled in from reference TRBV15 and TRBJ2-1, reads DAMVIQNPRYQVTQFGKPVTLSCSQTLNHNVMYWYQQKSSQAPKLLFHYYDKDFNNEADTPDNFQSRRPNTSFCFLDIRSPGLGDTAMYLCATSRGAAREQFFGPGTRLTVL.

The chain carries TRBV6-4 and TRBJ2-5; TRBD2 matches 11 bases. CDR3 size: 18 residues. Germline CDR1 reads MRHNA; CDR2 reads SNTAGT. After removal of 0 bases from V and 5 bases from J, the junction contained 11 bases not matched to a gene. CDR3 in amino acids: CASSDSKVAGGLGETQYF. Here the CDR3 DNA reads TGTGCCAGCAGTGACTCGAAGGTAGCGGGAGGGCTAGGGGAGACCCAGTACTTC.

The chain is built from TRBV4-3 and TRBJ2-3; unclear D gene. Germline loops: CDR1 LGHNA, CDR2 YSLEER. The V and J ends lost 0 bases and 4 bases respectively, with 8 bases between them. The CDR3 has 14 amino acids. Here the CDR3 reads CASSQDLPADTQYF. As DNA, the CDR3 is TGCGCCAGCAGCCAAGATCTCCCCGCAGATACGCAGTATTTT.

CDR3 amino acids: CAWSVIGWAFF. The DNA of the CDR3 is TGTGCCTGGAGTGTAATCGGTTGGGCTTTCTTT. V is TRBV30 and J is TRBJ1-1, with D unclear. The CDR3 has 11 amino acids. CDR1 and CDR2 (germline): GTSNPN, SVGIG (reference sequence). V was shortened by 0 bases and J by 11 bases, with 10 bases between the two germline ends.